The T cell receptor beta chain described here comes from a study of OX40 agonist ivuxolimab in advanced cancers. Overall study context: Melanoma, hepatocellular carcinoma, head and neck or renal cell cancer occurred in dose-escalation patients. General study findings and limits: Expanded clones were, on average, more numerous among CD8+ T cells than CD4+. The antigens recognized by the expanded peripheral T cells, that is their antigen specificity, were not determined.

To note about this clone: Its cognate antigen is unknown.

From germline, CDR1 is LNHDA and CDR2 SQIVND (reference sequence). The CDR3 is 14 residues long. Some clones are missing from TCRdb's copy, which holds only in-frame ones; the method was immunoSEQ multiplex PCR. The profile shows around 23,000 clones, 77% of them singletons. The V call is TRBV19, the J call TRBJ2-5; the D gene is possibly TRBD2 (7 bases). The better agreement between TRBJ2-7 and the DNA end casts doubt on the J call. The sequence derives from an adult with an advanced solid tumor such as melanoma, head and neck, liver or kidney cancer. Source: CD4+ or CD8+ T cells sorted from blood, taken in a trial of the OX40 agonist ivuxolimab. As DNA, the CDR3 is TGTGCCAGTAGTATAGAAGGGGGGGCCTACGAGCAGTACTTC. It translates to CASSIEGGAYEQYF.